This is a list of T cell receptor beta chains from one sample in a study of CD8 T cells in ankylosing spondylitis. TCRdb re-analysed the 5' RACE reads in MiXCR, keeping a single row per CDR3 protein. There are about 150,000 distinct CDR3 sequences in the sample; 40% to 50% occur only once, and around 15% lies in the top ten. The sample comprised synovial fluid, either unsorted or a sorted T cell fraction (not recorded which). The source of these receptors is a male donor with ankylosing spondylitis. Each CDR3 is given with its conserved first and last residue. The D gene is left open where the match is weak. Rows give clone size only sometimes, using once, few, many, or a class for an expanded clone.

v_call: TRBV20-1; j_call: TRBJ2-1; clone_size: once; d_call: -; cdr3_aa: CSARGIEGGPYNEQFF; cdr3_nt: TGCAGTGCTAGAGGGATCGAGGGGGGGCCGTACAATGAGCAGTTCTTC
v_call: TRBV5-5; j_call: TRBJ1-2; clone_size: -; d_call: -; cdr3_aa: CASRQVGVYGYTF; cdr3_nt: TGTGCCAGTCGCCAGGTTGGAGTCTATGGCTACACCTTC
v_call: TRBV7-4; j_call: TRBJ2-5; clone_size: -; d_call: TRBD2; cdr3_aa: CASASPSGEETQYF; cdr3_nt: TGTGCCAGCGCCTCCCCTAGCGGGGAAGAGACCCAGTACTTC
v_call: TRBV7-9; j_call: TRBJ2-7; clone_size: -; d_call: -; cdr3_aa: CASSPSGDEQYF; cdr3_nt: TGTGCCAGCAGCCCCTCAGGTGACGAGCAGTACTTC
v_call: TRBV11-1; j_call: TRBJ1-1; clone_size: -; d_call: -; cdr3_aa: CASSTRAIGKEGDTEAFF; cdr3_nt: TGTGCCAGCAGCACAAGGGCGATCGGAAAAGAGGGTGACACTGAAGCTTTCTTT
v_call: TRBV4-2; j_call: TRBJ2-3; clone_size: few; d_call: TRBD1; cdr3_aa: CASSQGDRITDTQYF; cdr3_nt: TGTGCCAGCAGCCAAGGGGACAGAATAACAGATACGCAGTATTTT
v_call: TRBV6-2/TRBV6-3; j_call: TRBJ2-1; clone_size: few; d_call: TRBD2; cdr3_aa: CASSFLSELAGDRNEQFF; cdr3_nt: TGTGCCAGCAGTTTCCTTTCCGAACTAGCGGGAGATCGCAATGAGCAGTTCTTC
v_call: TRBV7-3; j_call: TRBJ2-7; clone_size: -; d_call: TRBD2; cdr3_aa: CASSLLAGGEQYF; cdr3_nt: TGTGCCAGCAGCTTACTGGCGGGGGGTGAGCAGTACTTC
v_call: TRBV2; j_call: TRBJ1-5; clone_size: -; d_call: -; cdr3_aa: CASSEATPQGYNQPQHF; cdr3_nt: TGTGCCAGCAGTGAAGCGACGCCCCAAGGATACAATCAGCCCCAGCATTTT
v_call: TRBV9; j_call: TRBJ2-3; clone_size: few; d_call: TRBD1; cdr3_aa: CASSEPTGSDTQYF; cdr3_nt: TGTGCCAGCAGCGAACCGACAGGGTCAGATACGCAGTATTTT
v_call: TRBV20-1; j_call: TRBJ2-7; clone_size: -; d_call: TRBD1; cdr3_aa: CSARGGGDSGEQYF; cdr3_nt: TGCAGTGCTAGAGGGGGTGGGGACAGTGGCGAGCAGTACTTC
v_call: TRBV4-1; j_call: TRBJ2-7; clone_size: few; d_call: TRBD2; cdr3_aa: CASSQDEGAGSSYEQYF; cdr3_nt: TGCGCCAGCAGCCAAGATGAAGGAGCGGGGAGCTCCTACGAGCAGTACTTC
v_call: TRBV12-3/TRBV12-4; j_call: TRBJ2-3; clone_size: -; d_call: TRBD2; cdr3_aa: CASSPPTLAGDFTDTQYF; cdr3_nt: TGTGCCAGCAGTCCGCCCACCCTAGCGGGGGACTTCACAGATACGCAGTATTTT
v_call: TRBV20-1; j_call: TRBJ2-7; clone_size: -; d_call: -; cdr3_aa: CSASPWYYEQYF; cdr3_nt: TGCAGTGCTAGTCCTTGGTACTACGAGCAGTACTTC
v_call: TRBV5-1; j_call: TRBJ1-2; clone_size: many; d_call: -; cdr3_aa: CASGESRDYGYTF; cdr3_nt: TGCGCCAGCGGGGAATCAAGAGACTATGGCTACACCTTC
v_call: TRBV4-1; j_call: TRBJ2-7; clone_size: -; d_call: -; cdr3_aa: CASSQDSKPRGYEQYF; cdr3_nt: TGCGCCAGCAGCCAAGATTCCAAGCCAAGGGGCTACGAGCAGTACTTC
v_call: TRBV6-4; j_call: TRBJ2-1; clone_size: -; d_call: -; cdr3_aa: CASSADEEGNEQFF; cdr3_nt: TGTGCCAGCAGTGCAGACGAAGAGGGCAATGAGCAGTTCTTC
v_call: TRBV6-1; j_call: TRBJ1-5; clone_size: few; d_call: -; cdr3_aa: CASTRGEGHQPQHF; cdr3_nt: TGTGCCAGCACCAGGGGAGAGGGGCATCAGCCCCAGCATTTT
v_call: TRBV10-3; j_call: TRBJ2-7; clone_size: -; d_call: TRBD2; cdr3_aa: CAISESIPSGGPLTYEQYF; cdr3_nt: TGTGCCATCAGTGAGTCGATACCTAGCGGGGGACCCCTCACCTACGAGCAGTACTTC
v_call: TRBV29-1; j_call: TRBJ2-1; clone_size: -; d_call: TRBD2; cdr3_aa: CSVGGGCSSYNEQFF; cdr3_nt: TGCAGCGTTGGGGGAGGGTGCAGCTCCTACAATGAGCAGTTCTTC
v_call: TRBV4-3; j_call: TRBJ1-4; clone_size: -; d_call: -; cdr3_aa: CTSSQDLWDFHEKLFF; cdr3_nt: TGCACCAGCAGCCAAGATCTATGGGACTTCCATGAAAAACTGTTTTTT
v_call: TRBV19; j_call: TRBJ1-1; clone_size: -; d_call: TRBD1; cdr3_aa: CASSIDWGQDEAFF; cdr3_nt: TGTGCCAGTAGTATAGACTGGGGACAGGACGAAGCTTTCTTT
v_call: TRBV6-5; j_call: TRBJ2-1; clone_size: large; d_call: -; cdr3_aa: CASSPGTSHNEQFF; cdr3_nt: TGTGCCAGCAGCCCGGGCACCTCGCACAATGAGCAGTTCTTC
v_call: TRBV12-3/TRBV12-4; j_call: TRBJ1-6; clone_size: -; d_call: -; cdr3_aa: CASSFYPRGKSSPLHF; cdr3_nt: TGTGCCAGCAGTTTCTACCCCAGGGGAAAAAGTTCACCCCTCCACTTT
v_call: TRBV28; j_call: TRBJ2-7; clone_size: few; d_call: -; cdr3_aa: CASGSYEQYF; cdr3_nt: TGTGCCAGCGGGTCGTACGAGCAGTACTTC
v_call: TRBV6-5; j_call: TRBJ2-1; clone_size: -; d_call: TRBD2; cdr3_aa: CASSHGLAGASEQFF; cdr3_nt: TGTGCCAGCAGTCACGGACTAGCGGGAGCTAGTGAGCAGTTCTTC
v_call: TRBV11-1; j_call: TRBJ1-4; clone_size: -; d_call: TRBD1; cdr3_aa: CASSHPPTGFRTNEKLFF; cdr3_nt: TGTGCCAGCAGCCACCCACCGACAGGGTTCAGGACTAATGAAAAACTGTTTTTT
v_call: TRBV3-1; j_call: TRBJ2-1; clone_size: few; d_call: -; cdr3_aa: CASSLYLSGNEQFF; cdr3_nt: TGTGCCAGCAGCCTGTACCTCTCCGGGAATGAGCAGTTCTTC
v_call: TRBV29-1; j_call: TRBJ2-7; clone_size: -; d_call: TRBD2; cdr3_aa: CSVSGTSGKPSYEQYF; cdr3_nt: TGCAGCGTTTCCGGGACTAGCGGGAAACCCTCCTACGAGCAGTACTTC
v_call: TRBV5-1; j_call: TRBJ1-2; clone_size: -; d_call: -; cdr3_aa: CASSLRAVWYYGYTF; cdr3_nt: TGCGCCAGCAGCTTACGGGCCGTTTGGTACTATGGCTACACCTTC
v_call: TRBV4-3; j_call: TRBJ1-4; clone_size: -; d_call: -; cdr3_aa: CASSRVIGEKLFF; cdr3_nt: TGCGCCAGCAGCCGGGTGATAGGTGAAAAACTGTTTTTT
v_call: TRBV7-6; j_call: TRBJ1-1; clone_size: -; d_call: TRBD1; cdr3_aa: CASSRGQGSEAFF; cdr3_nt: TGTGCCAGCAGCAGAGGACAGGGCTCTGAAGCTTTCTTT
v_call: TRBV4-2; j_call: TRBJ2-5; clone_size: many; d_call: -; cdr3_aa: CASSQAGSGGAETQYF; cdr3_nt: TGTGCCAGCAGCCAAGCTGGGAGTGGTGGGGCAGAGACCCAGTACTTC
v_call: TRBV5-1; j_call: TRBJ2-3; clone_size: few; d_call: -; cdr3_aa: CASKGSPRVVSTQYF; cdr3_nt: TGCGCCAGCAAAGGCTCCCCTCGCGTCGTGTCTACGCAGTATTTT
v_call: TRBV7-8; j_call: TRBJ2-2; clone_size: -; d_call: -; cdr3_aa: CASTSAFFYPGELFF; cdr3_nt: TGTGCCAGCACCTCTGCTTTCTTCTACCCCGGGGAGCTGTTTTTT
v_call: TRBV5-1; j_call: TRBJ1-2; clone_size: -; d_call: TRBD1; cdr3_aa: CASSVSGGIYGYTF; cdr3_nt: TGCGCCAGCAGCGTTTCAGGGGGGATCTATGGCTACACCTTC
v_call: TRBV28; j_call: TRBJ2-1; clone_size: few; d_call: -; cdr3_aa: CASSLLEESSYNEQFF; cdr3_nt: TGTGCCAGCAGTTTATTAGAAGAGAGCTCCTACAATGAGCAGTTCTTC
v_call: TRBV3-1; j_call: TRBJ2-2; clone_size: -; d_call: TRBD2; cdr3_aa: CASSQVLAGTMNTGELFF; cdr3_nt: TGTGCCAGCAGCCAAGTGCTAGCGGGGACCATGAACACCGGGGAGCTGTTTTTT
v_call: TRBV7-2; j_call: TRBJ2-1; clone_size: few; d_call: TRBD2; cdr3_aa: CASSSPGLSSYNEQFF; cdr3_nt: TGTGCCAGCAGCTCTCCGGGACTAAGCTCCTACAATGAGCAGTTCTTC
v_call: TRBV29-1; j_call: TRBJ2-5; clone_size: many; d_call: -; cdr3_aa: CSVVAGWVGETQYF; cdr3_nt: TGCAGCGTTGTGGCAGGGTGGGTAGGAGAGACCCAGTACTTC
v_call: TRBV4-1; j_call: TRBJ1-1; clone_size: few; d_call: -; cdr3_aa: CASSQDMGTEAFF; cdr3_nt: TGCGCCAGCAGCCAAGATATGGGCACTGAAGCTTTCTTT
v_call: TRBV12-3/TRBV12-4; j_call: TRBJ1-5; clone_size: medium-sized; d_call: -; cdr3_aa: CASSRWDLNQPQHF; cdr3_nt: TGTGCCAGCAGCCGGTGGGACCTCAATCAGCCCCAGCATTTT
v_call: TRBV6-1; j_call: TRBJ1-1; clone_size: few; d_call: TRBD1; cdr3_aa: CASKNRGRTEAFF; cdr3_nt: TGTGCCAGCAAGAACAGGGGAAGGACTGAAGCTTTCTTT
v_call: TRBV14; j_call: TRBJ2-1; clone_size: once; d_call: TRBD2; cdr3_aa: CASSQVWTSGGSYNEQFF; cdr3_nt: TGTGCCAGCAGCCAAGTCTGGACTAGCGGGGGTTCCTACAATGAGCAGTTCTTC
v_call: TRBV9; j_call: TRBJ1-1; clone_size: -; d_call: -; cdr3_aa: CASSVVQSNTEAFF; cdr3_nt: TGTGCCAGCAGCGTAGTACAGTCTAACACTGAAGCTTTCTTT
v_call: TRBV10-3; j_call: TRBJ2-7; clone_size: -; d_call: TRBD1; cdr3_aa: CAISESWDRTYEQYF; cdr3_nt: TGTGCCATCAGTGAGTCGTGGGACAGGACCTACGAGCAGTACTTC
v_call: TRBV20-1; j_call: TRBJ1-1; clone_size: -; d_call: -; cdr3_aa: CSARDVRGDILNTEAFF; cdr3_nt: TGCAGTGCTAGAGATGTTAGGGGGGACATTCTGAACACTGAAGCTTTCTTT
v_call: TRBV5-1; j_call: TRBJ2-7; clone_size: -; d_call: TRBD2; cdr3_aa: CASSLAGTSGGFHEQYF; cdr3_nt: TGCGCCAGCAGCTTGGCCGGGACTAGCGGGGGGTTCCACGAGCAGTACTTC
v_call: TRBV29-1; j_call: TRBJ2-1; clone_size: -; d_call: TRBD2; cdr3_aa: CSVEYSGRDEQFF; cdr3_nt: TGCAGCGTTGAATACAGCGGGAGGGATGAGCAGTTCTTC
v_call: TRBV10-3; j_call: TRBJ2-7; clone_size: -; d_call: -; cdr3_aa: CAISGTVADSYEQYF; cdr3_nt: TGTGCCATCAGTGGGACAGTCGCTGATTCCTACGAGCAGTACTTC
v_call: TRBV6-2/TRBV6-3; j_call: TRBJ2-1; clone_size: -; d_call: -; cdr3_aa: CASSPLGESSYNEQFF; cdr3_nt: TGTGCCAGCAGTCCCCTGGGGGAGAGCTCCTACAATGAGCAGTTCTTC
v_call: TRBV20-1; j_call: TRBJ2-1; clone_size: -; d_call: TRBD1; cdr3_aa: CSARDPGQGLSSYNEQFF; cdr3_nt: TGCAGTGCTAGAGATCCGGGACAGGGCTTAAGCTCCTACAATGAGCAGTTCTTC
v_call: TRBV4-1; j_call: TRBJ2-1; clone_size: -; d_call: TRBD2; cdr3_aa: CASSQVVLLAPYNEQFF; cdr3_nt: TGCGCCAGCAGCCAAGTTGTTTTACTAGCGCCATACAATGAGCAGTTCTTC